These T cell receptor beta chains were read from a single sample in a study of T cell repertoires in cytomegalovirus infection. TCRdb fed the reads into MiXCR, producing one record per CDR3 protein. The table shows 600,000 to 800,000 distinct CDR3 sequences, with 24% occurring only once. What was sequenced was CD8+ T cells from PBMCs. The receptors originated from a human donor in good health (CMV status not recorded). Some clones in this sample may be carry-over from other donors' samples. The CDR3 runs from the conserved cysteine through the conserved F or W. Each record gives: clone size, D gene, V gene, J gene, CDR3 DNA, CDR3 protein. A D gene is named only where the DNA matches it firmly. The size entry is marked missing in some rows and otherwise reads once, few, many or a size class.

few	TRBD1	TRBV7-9	TRBJ2-7	TGTGCCAGCAGCCCAACAGGGGGCGGCCCTTTTGGCGAGCAGTACTTC	CASSPTGGGPFGEQYF
many	TRBD1	TRBV25-1	TRBJ2-2	TGTGCCAGCAGTGAATATGAGGGGGCCATCACCGGGGAGCTGTTTTTT	CASSEYEGAITGELFF
many	.	TRBV6-5	TRBJ1-5	TGTGCCAGCAGTACCTCCGAGGGCAATCAGCCCCAGCATTTT	CASSTSEGNQPQHF
.	.	TRBV25-1	TRBJ1-2	TGTGCCAGCAAAAGTGATGGCTACACCTTC	CASKSDGYTF
few	.	TRBV10-3	TRBJ2-7	TGTGCCATCAGTGAGTCGGGGCGGTCCTACGAGCAGTACTTC	CAISESGRSYEQYF
many	TRBD2	TRBV6-6	TRBJ2-1	TGTGCCAGCAGCCGGGGGGGTAACAATGAGCAGTTCTTC	CASSRGGNNEQFF
.	.	TRBV20-1	TRBJ2-1	TGCAGTGCTAGAGATGGAGAGTACCACAATGAGCAGTTCTTC	CSARDGEYHNEQFF
many	.	TRBV7-2	TRBJ1-5	TGTGCCAGCAGCTTAGCGGTGGGGACCCGCAATCAGCCCCAGCATTTT	CASSLAVGTRNQPQHF
.	.	TRBV14	TRBJ1-1	TGTGCCAGCAGCCATGTGGGTCAATCTGAAGCTTTCTTT	CASSHVGQSEAFF
.	.	TRBV11-2	TRBJ1-3	TGTGCCAGCAGCATAAGCTTGGCAGCTGGAAACACCATATATTTT	CASSISLAAGNTIYF
many	.	TRBV7-6	TRBJ1-1	TGTGCCAGCTCCAGGGAAAAGGGCACTGAAGCTTTCTTT	CASSREKGTEAFF
many	.	TRBV6-6	TRBJ1-1	TGTGCCAGCAGTCAAACGCCGACAGGGAACACTGAAGCTTTCTTT	CASSQTPTGNTEAFF
.	.	TRBV29-1	TRBJ1-1	TGCAGCGTTCACCTGGAAACTGAAGCTTTCTTT	CSVHLETEAFF
many	.	TRBV6-5	TRBJ1-2	TGTGCCAGCAGCTCCCCCGGCCCAGGGGCCGAAAACTATGGCTACACCTTC	CASSSPGPGAENYGYTF
.	.	TRBV4-3	TRBJ2-1	TGCGCCAGCAGCCAAAGACAGCTGAGCTACAATGAGCAGTTCTTC	CASSQRQLSYNEQFF
few	TRBD2	TRBV4-1	TRBJ2-2	TGCGCCAGCAGCGGGACTAGCGGGTCCACCGGGGAGCTGTTTTTT	CASSGTSGSTGELFF